This T cell receptor (beta chain) was recorded in a study of blood T cells in healthy people across ages (dated by TCRdb to between 2014 and 2016). About the investigation overall: In model experiments, roughly one uniquely barcoded TCR beta cDNA molecule per two T cells was captured by template switching. Two additional independent replicas of 1 million unique cDNA reads from the same blood draw were analyzed for two donors (one aged 18 to 29 and one aged 80 or older). Four age groups were formed from the donors: young (average about 17 years), middle-aged (just under 40), aged (around 62) and long-lived (around 80). To avoid experimental bias, donors of different ages were distributed randomly across sequencing lanes. The study measured age-related changes in TCR beta repertoire diversity using deep sequencing normalized with unique cDNA molecular identifiers.

This clonotype has ten or more counts. Its specific antigen is unknown. No per-base quality is available; no much larger clone lies one base away. Spanning cysteine to phenylalanine, the CDR3 consists of 14 amino acids. CDR3 DNA is the only sequence kept; it has 42 bases, read in frame from the first base. The germline ends are 11 bases apart after V is trimmed by 4 bases and J by 2 bases. According to the germline V gene, CDR1 reads SGHTA and CDR2 reads FQGNSA. Preparation of the library involved 5' RACE. The reads were generated on an Illumina HiSeq 2500. A second PCR of roughly 6 to 11 cycles was run with a J-beta primer mix and a sample-barcoded 5' primer. A unique molecular identifier was introduced onto each TCR beta cDNA molecule by a template-switch 5' adaptor carrying 12 random nucleotides. Each sample yielded at least 2.5 million CDR3-containing paired-end reads. First-strand cDNA was synthesized from all RNA with the Mint cDNA synthesis kit, primed by a TRBC-specific oligonucleotide. Following uracil-DNA glycosylase treatment, all cDNA underwent a first 18-cycle PCR with the universal primers M1SS and BC2_uni_R. The authors processed their data as follows. Each sample was normalized by randomly selecting 1 million high-quality reads, each carrying a distinct molecular identifier. Instead of being binned into consensus sequences, reads with shared molecular identifiers were discarded. MiTCR, with a Q25 quality threshold and the strictest error-elimination algorithm, was used for CDR3 identification, clonotype clustering and error correction. A nonparametric unseen species model using Euler transformation provided a lower-bound estimate of total TCR beta diversity. In TCRdb, the public reads were trimmed at Q25 with fastp and aligned with MiXCR, with productive beta chains retained. Rows are unified per CDR3 protein, each entry keeping the most common DNA and genes. The V and J calls reflect TCRdb's pipeline rather than the authors' work. Within this sample are about 940,000 distinct CDR3 sequences, with around 48% of them counted one time only. The ten largest account for roughly 12% of the sample.

Broader findings and caveats from the paper: Compared with the aged group, more naive CD4+ T cells, fewer expanded clones and increased TCR diversity were shown by the long-lived group, suggesting age selection. Bulk unsorted PBMC profiling prevented conclusive comparison of naive and antigen-experienced compartments. As age increased, observed TCR beta diversity per million T cells dropped in a roughly linear way, and a significant reduction was already evident by age 40. Donor CMV infection status was unknown, potentially confounding age-related changes in expanded clonotypes. Total diversity estimates from one million sequenced T cells were considered lower bounds and underestimates. A strong correlation was found between observed TCR beta diversity and the percentage of naive T cells measured by flow cytometry.

The roughly 37 donors, aged 6 to 90 years, were systemically healthy Caucasian individuals from Russia. Each donor gave about 11 milliliters of peripheral blood, drawn into EDTA-treated Vacutainer tubes. Ficoll-Paque density-gradient centrifugation was used to isolate PBMCs, with at least 7 million obtained per sample. Trizol reagent was used to extract total RNA from the PBMCs, yielding at least 5 micrograms per sample. Naive CD45RAhigh/CD27high T cell percentages were measured by flow cytometry on a PBMC aliquot from every donor. Recombination linked TRBV7-2 to TRBJ2-5; D gene: possibly TRBD2, on 5 matching bases. The sequence was collected from a man aged 25 to 45 in good health. Sequencing was carried out using blood. This receptor carries the CDR3 CASSSQTGQETQYF. The DNA sequence is given as TGTGCCAGCAGCTCCCAGACGGGGCAAGAGACCCAGTACTTC. Reference TRBV7-2 and TRBJ2-5 proteins supply the regions before and after the CDR3; the full variable domain is: GAGVSQSPSNKVTEKGKDVELRCDPISGHTALYWYRQSLGQGLEFLIYFQGNSAPDKSGLPSDRFSAERTGGSVSTLTIQRTQQEDSAVYLCASSSQTGQETQYFGPGTRLLVL.